The T cell receptor beta chain described here comes from a study of response to subunit inactivated influenza vaccine. Findings and caveats of the study: Authors suggested that a seasonal influenza vaccination recruits few new T cells each time.

Notes on this clonotype: Its target is not known.

From the RT-PCR reads, TCRdb called clonotypes with MiXCR, one entry per CDR3 protein. The table has approximately 290,000 distinct CDR3 sequences, 22% seen once. The ends were cut back, 0 bases at V and 10 bases at J, with 9 bases in the middle. This CDR3 region has 13 residues. Germline-derived CDR1 and CDR2 are SGHTA and FQGNSA. This receptor was obtained from a man between 50 and 70 years old who received an inactivated influenza vaccine. The chain has TRBV7-2 and TRBJ1-4, with D perhaps matching TRBD1 (5 bases). Sample: PBMCs from blood, taken about 19 months after vaccination. Here the CDR3 reads CASSLARRGKLFF. The CDR3 region has the DNA TGTGCCAGCAGCTTAGCGCGAAGGGGAAAACTGTTTTTT.